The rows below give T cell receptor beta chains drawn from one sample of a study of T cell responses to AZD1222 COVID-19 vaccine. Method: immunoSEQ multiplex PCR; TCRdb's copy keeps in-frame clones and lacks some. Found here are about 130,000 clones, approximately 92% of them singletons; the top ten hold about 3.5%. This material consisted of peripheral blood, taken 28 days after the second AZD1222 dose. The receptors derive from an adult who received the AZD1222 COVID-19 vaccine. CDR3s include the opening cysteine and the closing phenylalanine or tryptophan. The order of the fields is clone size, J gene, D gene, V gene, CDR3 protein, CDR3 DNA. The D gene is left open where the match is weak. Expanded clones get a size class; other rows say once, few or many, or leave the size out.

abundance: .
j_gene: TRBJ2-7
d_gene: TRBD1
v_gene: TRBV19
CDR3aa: CASSPWTGGSEQYF
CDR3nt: TGTGCCAGTAGTCCGTGGACAGGGGGCTCCGAGCAGTACTTC

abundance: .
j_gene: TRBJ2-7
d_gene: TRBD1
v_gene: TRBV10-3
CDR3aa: CAISEPDRKSSYEQYF
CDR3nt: TGTGCCATCAGTGAACCGGACAGGAAGAGCTCCTACGAGCAGTACTTC

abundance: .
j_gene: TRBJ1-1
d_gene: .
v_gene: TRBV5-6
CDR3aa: CASSFLTPEAFF
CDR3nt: TGTGCCAGCAGCTTCTTGACACCTGAAGCTTTCTTT

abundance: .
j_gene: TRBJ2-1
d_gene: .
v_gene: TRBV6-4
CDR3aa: CASSDSKAIGQFF
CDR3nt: TGTGCCAGCAGTGACTCGAAGGCCATCGGGCAGTTCTTC

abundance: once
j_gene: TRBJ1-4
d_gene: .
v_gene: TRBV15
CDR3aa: CATRDGERTNEKLFF
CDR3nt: TGTGCCACCAGAGACGGAGAGAGGACTAATGAAAAACTGTTTTTT

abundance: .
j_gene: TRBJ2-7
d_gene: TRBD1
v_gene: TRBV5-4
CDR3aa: CASGRGQKPYEQYF
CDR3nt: TGTGCCAGTGGACGGGGACAGAAACCCTACGAGCAGTACTTC

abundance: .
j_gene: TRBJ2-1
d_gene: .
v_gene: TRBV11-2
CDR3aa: CASSYLGTAYNEQFF
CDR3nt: TGTGCCAGCAGCTATCTCGGGACGGCTTACAATGAGCAGTTCTTC

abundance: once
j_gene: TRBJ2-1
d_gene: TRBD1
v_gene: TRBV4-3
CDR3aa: CASSQDRTGIKFF
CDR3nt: TGCGCCAGCAGCCAAGATCGGACAGGTATTAAGTTCTTC

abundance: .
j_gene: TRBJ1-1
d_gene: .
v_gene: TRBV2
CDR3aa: CASSDWTEAFF
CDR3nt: TGTGCCAGCAGTGATTGGACAGAAGCTTTCTTT

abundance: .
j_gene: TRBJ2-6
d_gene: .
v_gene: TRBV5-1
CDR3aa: CASSLDGPSGANVLTF
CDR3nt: TGCGCCAGCAGCTTGGATGGACCCTCTGGGGCCAACGTCCTGACTTTC

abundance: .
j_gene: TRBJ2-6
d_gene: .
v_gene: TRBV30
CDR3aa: CAWIAGTVSSGANVLTF
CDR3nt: TGTGCCTGGATAGCGGGGACAGTTAGCTCTGGGGCCAACGTCCTGACTTTC

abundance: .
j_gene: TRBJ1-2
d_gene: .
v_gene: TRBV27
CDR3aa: CASSQFAPGHFYGYTF
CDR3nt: TGTGCCAGCAGTCAATTCGCTCCGGGACACTTCTATGGCTACACCTTC

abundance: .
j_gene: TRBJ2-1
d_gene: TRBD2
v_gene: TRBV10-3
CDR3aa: CAIKLAGDGEQFF
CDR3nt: TGTGCCATCAAACTAGCGGGGGATGGGGAGCAGTTCTTC

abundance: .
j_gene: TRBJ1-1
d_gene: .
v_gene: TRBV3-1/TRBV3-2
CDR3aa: CASSQGRRTEAFF
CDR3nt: TGTGCCAGCAGCCAAGGGCGGAGGACTGAAGCTTTCTTT

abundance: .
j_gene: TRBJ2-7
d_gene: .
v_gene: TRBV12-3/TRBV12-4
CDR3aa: CASSLGEATEQYF
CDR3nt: TGTGCCAGCAGTTTAGGCGAGGCGACCGAGCAGTACTTC

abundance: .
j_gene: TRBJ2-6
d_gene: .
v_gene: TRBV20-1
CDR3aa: CSASSPSGANVLTF
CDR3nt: TGCAGTGCTAGTAGCCCCTCTGGGGCCAACGTCCTGACTTTC

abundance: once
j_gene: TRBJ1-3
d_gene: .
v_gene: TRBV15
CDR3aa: CATSTRGSGNTIYF
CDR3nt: TGTGCCACCAGTACCCGTGGCTCTGGAAACACCATATATTTT

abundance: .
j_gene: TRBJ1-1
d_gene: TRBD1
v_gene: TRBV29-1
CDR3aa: CSAARGGLSTEAFF
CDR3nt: TGCAGCGCCGCCAGAGGGGGCCTCAGCACTGAAGCTTTCTTT

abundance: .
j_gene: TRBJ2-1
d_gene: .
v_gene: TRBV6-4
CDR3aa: CASSDSDPNEQFF
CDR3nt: TGTGCCAGCAGTGACTCAGACCCGAATGAGCAGTTCTTC

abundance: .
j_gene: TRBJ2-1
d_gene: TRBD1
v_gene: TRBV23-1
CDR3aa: CAGRQGAKIQEGHNEQFF
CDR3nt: TGCGCCGGTAGACAGGGGGCGAAAATACAGGAAGGACACAATGAGCAGTTCTTC

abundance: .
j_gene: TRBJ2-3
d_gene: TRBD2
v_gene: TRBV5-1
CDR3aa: CASSPGGASTDTQYF
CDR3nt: TGCGCCAGCAGTCCCGGGGGGGCTAGCACAGATACGCAGTATTTT

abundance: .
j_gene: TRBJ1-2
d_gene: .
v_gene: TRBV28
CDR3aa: CASSIQGPGYTF
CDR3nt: TGTGCCAGCAGTATTCAGGGGCCTGGCTACACCTTC

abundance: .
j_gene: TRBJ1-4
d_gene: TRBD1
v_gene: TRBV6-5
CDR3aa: CASSPQGIGKLFF
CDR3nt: TGTGCCAGCAGCCCACAGGGGATAGGAAAACTGTTTTTT

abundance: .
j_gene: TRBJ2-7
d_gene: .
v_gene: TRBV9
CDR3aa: CASSVGPAYEQYF
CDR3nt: TGTGCCAGCAGCGTAGGACCGGCCTACGAGCAGTACTTC

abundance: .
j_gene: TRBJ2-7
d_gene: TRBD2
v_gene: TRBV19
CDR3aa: CAGDGLADSYEQYF
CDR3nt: TGTGCCGGTGATGGACTAGCGGACTCCTACGAGCAGTACTTC

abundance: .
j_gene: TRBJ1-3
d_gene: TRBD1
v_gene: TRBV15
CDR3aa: CATSTPGTVGNTIYF
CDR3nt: TGTGCCACCAGCACCCCCGGGACAGTTGGAAACACCATATATTTT

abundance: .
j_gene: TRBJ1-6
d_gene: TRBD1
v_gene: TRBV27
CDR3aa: CASSLFRGLESPLHF
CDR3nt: TGTGCCAGCAGTCTGTTCAGGGGGCTCGAATCACCCCTCCACTTT

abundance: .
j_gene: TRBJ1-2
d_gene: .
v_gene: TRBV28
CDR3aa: CASSLASGPNYGYTF
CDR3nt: TGTGCCAGCAGTTTAGCTTCGGGGCCTAACTATGGCTACACCTTC

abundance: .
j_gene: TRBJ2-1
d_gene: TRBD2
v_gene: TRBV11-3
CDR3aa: CASSSGGGTYNEQFF
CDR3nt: TGTGCCAGCAGCTCGGGCGGGGGGACCTACAATGAGCAGTTCTTC

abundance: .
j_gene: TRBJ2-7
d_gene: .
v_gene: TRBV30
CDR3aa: CASSTGYEQYF
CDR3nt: TGTGCCTCCTCGACTGGATACGAGCAGTACTTC